What follows describes a single T cell receptor (beta chain). Its target is not known. This entry comes from a study of cytomegalovirus exposure and HLA in healthy donors. Broader study findings: The likely explanation for a cluster of highly shared sequence variants was sequencing artifact. TCR beta chain V- and J-gene trimming was linked, in a later analysis, to a missense variant in DCLRE1C. Exclusion as indistinguishable affected some V segments, including TRBV6-2 and TRBV6-3.

The CDR3 is 14 amino acids. V gave up 2 bases and J gave up 6 bases, with 14 bases separating them. CDR1 is SGHDT and CDR2 is YYEEEE in the germline V gene. 60 Vbeta and 13 Jbeta primers were used in PCR. Authors' analysis steps: In a later analysis, around 11 million of about 80 million unique beta chains occurred in at least two donors. Some clones are missing from TCRdb's copy, which holds only in-frame ones; the method was immunoSEQ multiplex PCR. V, J and clone size were drawn from that table, and D and trimming were deduced from the DNA. The sample lists about 50,000 clones; 80% were seen once. The chain links TRBV5-6 to TRBJ1-1; D not resolved. This sequence originates from a man in his thirties or forties in good health and CMV-seropositive. Specimen: PBMCs. CDR3 DNA: TGTGCCAGCAGCTTCCGGGGAGGCTCCTCTGAAGCTTTCTTT. It encodes CASSFRGGSSEAFF.